This is a list of T cell receptor beta chains from one sample in a study of early stage breast cancer tumors. The repertoire was sequenced with immunoSEQ multiplex PCR; TCRdb's copy has only in-frame clones and lacks some. The table has about 72,000 clones, 79% seen once. Sequencing was done on a sample of blood. All receptors derive from a person aged 55 to 69 with breast cancer. The CDR3 runs from the conserved cysteine through the conserved F or W. Each record gives: clone size, D gene, V gene, J gene, CDR3 protein, CDR3 DNA. A D gene is named only where the DNA matches it firmly. Part of the rows lack a size; the others show once, few, many or a class for expanded clones.

>once|NA|TRBV7-2|TRBJ1-2
CASSLGLGGMDGYTF
TGTGCCAGCAGCTTAGGCCTTGGGGGAATGGACGGCTACACCTTC
>NA|NA|TRBV28|TRBJ2-7
CASSSVGYEQYF
TGTGCCAGCAGTTCTGTTGGGTACGAGCAGTACTTC
>NA|NA|TRBV5-4|TRBJ2-1
CASSPGGGDEQFF
TGTGCCAGCAGCCCGGGAGGGGGCGATGAGCAGTTCTTC
>NA|TRBD2|TRBV5-1|TRBJ2-7
CASSWTSGAPYEQYF
TGCGCCAGCAGCTGGACTAGCGGTGCTCCCTACGAGCAGTACTTC
>NA|TRBD1|TRBV7-9|TRBJ1-6
CASSLTGQGDSPLHF
TGTGCCAGCAGCCTCACTGGACAGGGAGACTCACCCCTCCACTTT
>NA|NA|TRBV5-5|TRBJ1-2
CASSLGPPPTRVVREGYTF
TGTGCCAGCAGCCTCGGCCCTCCACCTACCCGGGTAGTGAGGGAAGGCTACACCTTC
>NA|NA|TRBV27|TRBJ2-6
CASSFGAGANVLTF
TGTGCCAGCAGTTTTGGCGCAGGGGCCAACGTCCTGACTTTC
>NA|NA|TRBV27|TRBJ1-1
CASNRWGGHTEAFF
TGTGCCAGCAATCGGTGGGGCGGGCACACTGAAGCTTTCTTT
>NA|NA|TRBV14|TRBJ2-5
CASSPGVGLWTQYF
TGTGCCAGCAGCCCGGGTGTCGGGCTTTGGACCCAGTACTTC
>NA|NA|TRBV5-1|TRBJ2-5
CASSPGGTQETQYF
TGCGCCAGCAGTCCTGGGGGGACCCAAGAGACCCAGTACTTC
>NA|TRBD2|TRBV11-2|TRBJ2-4
CASSLDPRGRNIQYF
TGTGCCAGCAGCTTAGACCCGCGGGGGAGAAACATTCAGTACTTC
>NA|NA|TRBV19|TRBJ2-2
CASSMIFNTGELFF
TGTGCCAGTAGTATGATTTTCAACACCGGGGAGCTGTTTTTT
>NA|NA|TRBV28|TRBJ2-1
CASSSLASNEQFF
TGTGCCAGCAGTTCACTAGCTTCCAATGAGCAGTTCTTC
>NA|NA|TRBV4-1|TRBJ1-2
CASSQGVRPSLYGYTF
TGCGCCAGCAGCCAAGGAGTCCGGCCGTCCCTATATGGCTACACCTTC
>NA|NA|TRBV28|TRBJ1-2
CASSSGRRGERDYGYTF
TGTGCCAGCAGTTCCGGTCGAAGGGGGGAAAGGGACTATGGCTACACCTTC
>NA|NA|TRBV7-3|TRBJ2-3
CASSSIPGRERIDTQYF
TGTGCCAGCAGCTCTATCCCTGGAAGGGAGAGAATAGATACGCAGTATTTT
>NA|TRBD2|TRBV28|TRBJ2-7
CASSFYLSPGGRYF
TGTGCCAGCAGTTTTTATCTATCCCCGGGGGGACGGTACTTC
>NA|NA|TRBV5-1|TRBJ2-2
CASSLMDTGELFF
TGCGCCAGCAGCTTGATGGACACCGGGGAGCTGTTTTTT
>few|NA|TRBV2|TRBJ2-5
CASKLQETQYF
TGTGCCAGCAAACTCCAAGAGACCCAGTACTTC
>NA|TRBD1|TRBV30|TRBJ1-6
CAWSADGTGDSPLHF
TGTGCCTGGAGTGCCGATGGGACAGGGGATTCACCCCTCCACTTT
>NA|NA|TRBV28|TRBJ1-1
CASSLQGMNTEAFF
TGTGCCAGCAGTTTACAGGGTATGAACACTGAAGCTTTCTTT
>NA|TRBD1|TRBV11-2|TRBJ1-6
CASSLSGQSNSPLHF
TGTGCCAGCAGCTTATCGGGACAGTCCAATTCACCCCTCCACTTT